This TCR beta chain was captured by sequencing in a study of PD-1 blockade in classical Hodgkin lymphoma. Study conclusions and caveats: By C4D1, diversity of CD4+ TCRs had risen significantly, whereas that of CD8+ TCRs had not. Complete responders showed a baseline diversity that resembled the diversity of newly diagnosed patients. What drove the repertoire differences, possibly disease activity or prior therapy, has not been defined.

A note on this clone: Its target is not known.

With no exception, relapse followed autologous stem cell transplantation in all patients, and brentuximab vedotin exposure varied. Reported best responses ranged across complete response, partial response or progressive disease. Assay: immunoSEQ multiplex PCR; the TCRdb copy retains only in-frame clones and omits some. The repertoire consists of tens of thousands of clones, with roughly nine tenths occurring once and the leading ten covering approximately 9.7%. The V end was cut by 0 bases, the J end by 3 bases, with 18 bases between. This CDR3 is built from 17 residues. Germline CDR1 and CDR2: LGHNA and YNFKEQ.

The rearrangement links TRBV4-2 to TRBJ2-7; TRBD1 might be the D (5 bases). The source material was peripheral blood mononuclear cells (PBMCs), sampled at baseline. The receptor comes from a human donor with classical Hodgkin lymphoma. The CDR3 bases are TGTGCCAGCAGCCAAGAGTCAGGGATTTTCGGAAGCTACGAGCAGTACTTC. Protein product: CASSQESGIFGSYEQYF.